These 25 T cell receptor beta chains were sequenced from one sample in a study of memory CD4+ T cells and cytomegalovirus serostatus. TCRdb's table, derived via immunoSEQ multiplex PCR, lists solely in-frame clones and lacks some. Among 50,000 to 55,000 clones listed, about 78% were seen once. Single viable CD3+CD4+CD8-CD45RO+ cells were sorted as the memory CD4+ T cells. Sequenced input: memory CD4+ T cells from blood. These receptors were collected from an adult in good health and CMV-seronegative.

The table lists this clone with a few counts. V and J are TRBV11-2 and TRBJ2-1, with D unclear. V lost 6 bases and J 4 bases, leaving 4 bases between the germline ends. The germline CDR1 and CDR2 sequences are SGHAT and FQNNGV. The CDR3 length is 11 residues. In nucleotides, the CDR3 is TGTGCCAGCAGTCCTTACAATGAGCAGTTCTTC. As protein: CASSPYNEQFF.

The V and J genes are TRBV21-1 and TRBJ1-4. TRBV21-1 is reported as a pseudogene. The CDR3 extends over 19 amino acids. CDR3 region: CASREPFTPAGGSSEKLFF. For the CDR3, the DNA is TGTGCCAGCAGGGAGCCTTTTACACCCGCCGGTGGGAGCAGTGAAAAACTGTTTTTT.

This rearrangement joins TRBV14 to TRBJ2-6, with D perhaps given as TRBD1 or TRBD2 (5 bases each). Germline-derived CDR1 and CDR2 are SGHDN and FVKESK. The V end lost 1 base, the J end lost 4 bases, and 17 bases lay between the germline ends. The CDR3 has 18 residues. CDR3 loop: CASSQAMQGVGGANVLTF. The CDR3 DNA follows: TGTGCCAGCAGCCAAGCAATGCAGGGAGTTGGGGGGGCCAACGTCCTGACTTTC.

The CDR3 DNA reads TGTGCCAGCAAACAGGCGAGGACTAGCAATCAGCCCCAGCATTTT. Its protein product is CASKQARTSNQPQHF. The chain uses TRBV6-5 and TRBJ1-5, with a possible D match to TRBD1 (5 bases). The CDR3 extends over 15 amino acids. With 7 bases removed from V and 0 bases from J, the gap between germline ends came to 13 bases. Germline V gene lookup returns CDR1 MNHEY and CDR2 SVGAGI.

This chain joins TRBV7-2 and TRBJ1-1, with D possibly matching TRBD1 (5 bases). CDR1 and CDR2 from the germline V gene are SGHTA and FQGNSA. Trimming took off 1 base at V and 4 bases at J, with 13 bases between the two ends. The CDR3 length is 15 residues. CDR3 region: CASSLEFRAPTEAFF. CDR3 coding DNA: TGTGCCAGCAGCTTAGAGTTCAGGGCACCCACTGAAGCTTTCTTT. The whole variable domain, remainder taken from reference TRBV7-2 and TRBJ1-1, is GAGVSQSPSNKVTEKGKDVELRCDPISGHTALYWYRQSLGQGLEFLIYFQGNSAPDKSGLPSDRFSAERTGGSVSTLTIQRTQQEDSAVYLCASSLEFRAPTEAFFGQGTRLTVV.

The rearrangement uses TRBV4-1 and TRBJ2-3; TRBD2 aligns across 9 bases. Germline V CDR1 and CDR2: MGHRA, YSYEKL. The CDR3 has 16 residues. J lost 8 bases, V lost 1 base, and 10 bases had no gene match. DNA for the CDR3: TGCGCCAGCAGCCAAGTAGCGGGGGCCCCTAGGGTTACGCAGTATTTT. Its protein is CASSQVAGAPRVTQYF.

This clone appeared a few times. At the DNA level, this CDR3 is encoded by other sequences in the same sample as well. The chain carries TRBV6-5 and TRBJ1-5; D not resolved. The CDR3 loop spans 13 amino acids. From germline, CDR1 is MNHEY and CDR2 SVGAGI. The V end was cut by 2 bases, the J end by 4 bases, with 6 bases between. This CDR3 is CASSYGGNQPQHF. CDR3 nucleotide sequence: TGTGCCAGCAGTTACGGTGGGAATCAGCCCCAGCATTTT.

V and J are TRBV6-5 and TRBJ1-3, with D unclear. Germline CDR1 and CDR2: MNHEY and SVGAGI. This CDR3 contains 13 residues. V was pared by 8 bases and J by 4 bases, with 12 bases between. The CDR3 protein is CASVKGGGNTIYF. DNA for the CDR3: TGTGCCAGCGTCAAGGGCGGGGGAAACACCATATATTTT.

This clone was picked up one time. The CDR3 DNA reads TGTGCCTGGAGTAAAAACACCTATGAAAAACTGTTTTTT. Amino acid sequence: CAWSKNTYEKLFF. The V and J genes are TRBV30 and TRBJ1-4; D uncertain. Trimming stripped 2 bases from V and 6 bases from J, with 10 bases between. CDR1 and CDR2 (germline): GTSNPN, SVGIG (reference sequence). The CDR3 contains 13 residues. The full variable domain, its missing parts supplied by reference TRBV30 and TRBJ1-4, is SQTIHQWPATLVQPVGSPLSLECTVEGTSNPNLYWYRQAAGRGLQLLFYSVGIGQISSEVPQNLSASRPQDRQFILSSKKLLLSDSGFYLCAWSKNTYEKLFFGSGTQLSVL.

The chain links TRBV5-1 to TRBJ1-1, with D maybe TRBD1 (6 bases). This CDR3 spans 12 amino acids. Germline V lookup: CDR1 SGHRS, CDR2 YFSETQ. V dropped 4 bases and J dropped 7 bases, with 11 bases sitting between them. DNA for the CDR3: TGCGCCAGCAGCGAACAGGGCTATGAAGCTTTCTTT. It is translated as CASSEQGYEAFF.

The rearrangement links TRBV19 to TRBJ2-7; D gene ambiguous. Trimming left V 5 bases short and J 6 bases short, with 14 bases between. This CDR3 has 13 amino acids. Germline assignment: CDR1 LNHDA and CDR2 SQIVND (reference sequence). CDR3 sequence (DNA): TGTGCCAGTAGTGACCTTGGTAGTGGCGAGCAGTACTTC. Encoded protein: CASSDLGSGEQYF.

The chain links TRBV6-1 to TRBJ1-1; 9 bases match TRBD1. This CDR3 region has 17 residues. Per the germline V gene, CDR1 is MNHNS and CDR2 is SASEGT. V shed 1 base and J 1 base; nucleotides not matched to a gene: 7. The chain's CDR3 is CASSEGDRVFKNTEAFF. CDR3 coding DNA: TGTGCCAGCAGTGAAGGGGACAGGGTGTTTAAGAACACTGAAGCTTTCTTT.

The CDR3 sequence: CASSLAETVRSPYNEQFF. The DNA of the CDR3 is TGTGCCAGCAGCTTAGCTGAGACAGTTCGGTCCCCCTACAATGAGCAGTTCTTC. This chain links TRBV7-2 with TRBJ2-1; D might be TRBD1 (5 bases). The germline V and J ends were trimmed by 0 bases and 2 bases, with 17 bases remaining between them. There are 18 residues in the CDR3. Germline V gene data show CDR1 as SGHTA and CDR2 as FQGNSA.

V usage is TRBV14 and J usage is TRBJ2-7; D possibly uses TRBD1 or TRBD2 (6 bases each). Trimming left V 4 bases short and J 6 bases short, with 16 bases between. The CDR3 sequence is 14 residues long. The germline gives CDR1 SGHDN, CDR2 FVKESK. CDR3 nucleotides: TGTGCCAGCAGCCTACAGGGAGGACACATCGAGCAGTACTTC. It encodes CASSLQGGHIEQYF.

This sequence joins TRBV20-1 and TRBJ2-7, with unresolved D. Germline assignment: CDR1 DFQATT and CDR2 SNEGSKA (reference sequence). Trimming stripped 4 bases from V and 4 bases from J, with 8 bases between. The CDR3 is 11 residues long. This CDR3 is CSAIGRYEQYF. The CDR3 DNA is TGCAGTGCTATAGGGCGTTACGAGCAGTACTTC.

This sequence joins TRBV5-4 and TRBJ2-5; 9 bases align to TRBD1. V was clipped by 3 bases and J by 4 bases; unmatched bases: 7. Looked up from germline, CDR1 is SGHNT and CDR2 is YYREEE (reference sequence). The CDR3 is made up of 15 amino acids. The chain's CDR3 is CASSSRTGERETQYF. The DNA of the CDR3 is TGTGCCAGCAGCTCCAGGACAGGGGAAAGAGAGACCCAGTACTTC. The entire variable domain, with the rest obtained from reference TRBV5-4 and TRBJ2-5, is as follows: ETGVTQSPTHLIKTRGQQVTLRCSSQSGHNTVSWYQQALGQGPQFIFQYYREEENGRGNFPPRFSGLQFPNYSSELNVNALELDDSALYLCASSSRTGERETQYFGPGTRLLVL.

This sequence joins TRBV9 and TRBJ2-6, with 8 bases matching TRBD1. Germline V gives CDR1 SGDLS, CDR2 YYNGEE. V lost 3 bases, J lost 2 bases, and 10 bases stayed unmatched. This CDR3 is 18 amino acids long. CDR3 sequence reads: CASSAEPGQVTGANVLTF. CDR3 DNA sequence: TGTGCCAGCAGCGCGGAACCGGGACAGGTGACTGGGGCCAACGTCCTGACTTTC.

The J gene is TRBJ2-3, the V gene TRBV5-4, with TRBD1 identical over 7 bases. The CDR3 extends over 15 amino acids. In germline, CDR1 is SGHNT, CDR2 YYREEE (reference sequence). Trimming cost V 6 bases and J 5 bases; bases outside gene matches: 12. The CDR3 DNA is TGTGCCAGCACTACAGGAAGGGGGCCGAAAGATACGCAGTATTTT. This encodes CASTTGRGPKDTQYF.

The chain has TRBV19 and TRBJ2-7; 12 bases are shared with TRBD1. CDR3 length: 16 amino acids. Germline CDR1 LNHDA, CDR2 SQIVND (reference sequence). V lost 5 bases and J lost 6; bases outside the gene matches: 11. CDR3 nucleotide sequence: TGTGCCAGTAGTTCGCACCCGGGACAGGGGGCGGGCGAGCAGTACTTC. Protein sequence: CASSSHPGQGAGEQYF.

V is TRBV7-2 and J is TRBJ1-2; D not certain. Trimming cost V 5 bases and J 4 bases, with 8 bases left between them. Per the germline V gene, CDR1 is SGHTA and CDR2 is FQGNSA. This CDR3 is built from 12 residues. CDR3 in amino acids: CASSRGRYGYTF. CDR3 nucleotide sequence: TGTGCCAGCAGCCGAGGCCGCTATGGCTACACCTTC.

The rearrangement uses TRBV7-2 and TRBJ1-2; maybe TRBD1 (6 bases). Germline V gene sequence: CDR1 SGHTA, CDR2 FQGNSA. The CDR3 extends over 15 amino acids. The V gene lost 5 bases and the J gene lost 7 bases, with 20 bases spanning the gap. CDR3 in DNA: TGTGCCAGCAGCCCCAAGTCGGGGGGCGGCGGTGGCTACACCTTC. This codes for CASSPKSGGGGGYTF.

The chain couples TRBV5-1 to TRBJ1-2; the D is unclear. The CDR3 has 14 amino acids. Trimming shortened V by 4 bases and J by 5 bases, and 15 bases separated the two germline ends. Per germline, CDR1 SGHRS and CDR2 YFSETQ. The CDR3 DNA follows: TGCGCCAGCAGCCCCGACCCGGTTGGGTATGGCTACACCTTC. Its protein product is CASSPDPVGYGYTF.

This clone was seen only once. The chain recombines TRBV15 with TRBJ1-2; no definite D call. CDR3 size: 13 residues. Trimming stripped 0 bases from V and 7 bases from J, with 9 bases between. Germline V gives CDR1 LNHNV, CDR2 YYDKDF (reference sequence). The CDR3 nucleotides are TGTGCCACCAGCAGAGATTTGGAGGGTGGCTACACCTTC. Its protein is CATSRDLEGGYTF.

The J gene is TRBJ2-3, the V gene TRBV6-5; D perhaps matches TRBD1 (6 bases). The CDR3 sequence is 14 residues long. V was shortened by 3 bases and J by 4 bases, with 11 bases between the two germline ends. The germline V gene has CDR1 MNHEY and CDR2 SVGAGI. The CDR3 DNA reads TGTGCCAGCAGTTATGGCAGGGGACCAGATACGCAGTATTTT. Translated, it gives CASSYGRGPDTQYF.

This chain links TRBV5-4 with TRBJ2-3; D unresolved. This CDR3 contains 14 residues. Germline CDR1 is SGHNT and CDR2 is YYREEE (reference sequence). The ends were cut back, 6 bases at V and 0 bases at J, with 11 bases in the middle. The CDR3 here is CASNSQVSTDTQYF. The CDR3 DNA sequence: TGTGCCAGCAATTCTCAAGTCAGCACAGATACGCAGTATTTT.